Listed below are T cell receptor beta chains from one sample, sequenced in a study of T cells in localized non-small cell lung cancer. Produced via immunoSEQ multiplex PCR; TCRdb's table is partial and in-frame only. The top ten hold over 0.95% of the sample, which has 20,000 to 30,000 clones, around 85% seen once. The material was peripheral blood, obtained before any cancer treatment. Receptors were obtained from a woman aged 40 to 75 with stage I lung adenocarcinoma. The CDR3 runs from the conserved cysteine through the conserved F or W. D genes are given only for firm matches. Expanded clones get a size class; other rows say once, few or many, or leave the size out.

>NA|TRBV10-2|TRBD2|TRBJ2-5
TGCGCCAGCAAGACTAGCGGGGGCTTCCAAGAGACCCAGTACTTC
CASKTSGGFQETQYF
>once|TRBV28|NA|TRBJ1-2
TGTGCCAGCAGTTTAGACGGCTATGGCTACACCTTC
CASSLDGYGYTF
>few|TRBV7-8|NA|TRBJ1-5
TGTGCCAGCAGTCAGTCTCCAGGCGGTACTCAGCCCCAGCATTTT
CASSQSPGGTQPQHF
>NA|TRBV5-5|TRBD1|TRBJ1-1
TGTGCCAGCAGCTTTCAGGGGGCCACTGAAGCTTTCTTT
CASSFQGATEAFF
>NA|TRBV18|NA|TRBJ2-7
TGTGCCAGCTCACCCTCCCGGGACACATCCTACGAGCAGTACTTC
CASSPSRDTSYEQYF
>NA|TRBV7-8|TRBD1|TRBJ2-7
TGTGCCAGCAGCTTAGGGGACAGGGGGCTGGGAGAGCAGTACTTC
CASSLGDRGLGEQYF
>once|TRBV4-1|TRBD1|TRBJ1-5
TGCGCCAGCAGCCGGGGGACAGGGCGCATCTCATACAATCAGCCCCAGCATTTT
CASSRGTGRISYNQPQHF
>NA|TRBV27|TRBD2|TRBJ2-7
TGTGCCAGCAGTTTAAGCGGGGGGGCCTCTGGCGAGCAGTACTTC
CASSLSGGASGEQYF
>NA|TRBV11-2|NA|TRBJ1-1
TGTGCCAGCAGCTTAGGGGTTGTCGGAGAAGCTTTCTTT
CASSLGVVGEAFF
>NA|TRBV27|NA|TRBJ1-4
TGTGCCAGTAGGGCGCCCAATGAAAAACTGTTTTTT
CASRAPNEKLFF
>NA|TRBV5-1|TRBD2|TRBJ2-5
TGCGCCAGCAGCGGAACTAGCGGGTTAGAAGAGACCCAGTACTTC
CASSGTSGLEETQYF
>NA|TRBV5-1|NA|TRBJ2-7
TGCGCCAGCAGCTTTTCGTTGGCAGATTACGAGCAGTACTTC
CASSFSLADYEQYF